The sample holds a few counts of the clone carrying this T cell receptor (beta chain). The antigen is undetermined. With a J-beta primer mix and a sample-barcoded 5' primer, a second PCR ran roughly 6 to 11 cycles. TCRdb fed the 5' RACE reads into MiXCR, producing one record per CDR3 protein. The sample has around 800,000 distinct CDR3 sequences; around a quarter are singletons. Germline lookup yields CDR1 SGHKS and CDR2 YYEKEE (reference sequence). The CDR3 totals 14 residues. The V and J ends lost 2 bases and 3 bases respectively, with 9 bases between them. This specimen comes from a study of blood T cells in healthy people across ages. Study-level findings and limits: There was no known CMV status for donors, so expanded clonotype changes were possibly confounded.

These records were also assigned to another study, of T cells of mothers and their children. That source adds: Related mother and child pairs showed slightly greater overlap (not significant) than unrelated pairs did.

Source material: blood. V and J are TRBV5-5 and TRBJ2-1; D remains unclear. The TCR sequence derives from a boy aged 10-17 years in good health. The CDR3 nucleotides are TGTGCCAGCAGCTTCGTGCGTGTCTACAATGAGCAGTTCTTC. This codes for CASSFVRVYNEQFF.